The present TCR beta chain was sequenced within a study of T cells in localized non-small cell lung cancer. The study, taken as a whole, reports: A higher density of T cells in blood coincided with extended overall survival. The appearance of a median roughly 58 of the top 100 tumor clones was seen in adjacent lung. The study found T cell clonality highest in uninvolved adjacent lung, above tumor.

Remarks on this clone: As yet, its antigen is unknown.

TCRdb keeps only in-frame clones here, not all; method: immunoSEQ multiplex PCR. The table includes 15,000 to 20,000 clones, nearly 90% detected once. The germline V gene has CDR1 SQVTM and CDR2 ANQGSEA. This CDR3 contains 13 residues. Trimming shortened V by 4 bases and J by 4 bases, and 13 bases separated the two germline ends. This sample comprised peripheral blood mononuclear cells, obtained before any cancer treatment. This sequence joins TRBV29-1 and TRBJ1-1; D may be TRBD1 (5 bases). This sequence originates from a woman aged 40 to 75 with stage III lung adenocarcinoma. In nucleotides, the CDR3 is TGCAGCGTTGCGGGGCGTAGTGGCACTGAAGCTTTCTTT. It specifies CSVAGRSGTEAFF.